This T cell receptor beta chain derives from a study of vaccination effects on CD4 cells after COVID-19. Looking at the study overall: Participants completed two doses of the BNT162b2 or mRNA-1273 vaccine.

TCRdb's table, derived via immunoSEQ multiplex PCR, lists solely in-frame clones and lacks some. The table shows tens of thousands of clones, with more than 70% occurring only once. Overall study findings and caveats: Marked clonal contraction was seen late after vaccination (in both infection- and vaccine-induced clones).

ViraFEST expansion of antigen-specific CD4+ T cells with viral peptide pools preceded sequencing. It was after nine to eleven days of culture that CD4+ T cells were isolated. Nucleocapsid antibodies were negative in the vaccine recipients, who had never had SARS-CoV-2 infection. Wells of around 2 million PBMC each were grown with around 10 IU/ml IL-2 and approximately 10 ug/ml peptides. Half the medium was replaced with IL-2 medium on days 3 and 7. This clone has only one observation. The antigen is unknown. The CDR3 has 17 residues. CDR1 is SGHNT and CDR2 is YYREEE in the germline V gene (reference sequence). V shed 4 bases, J shed 4 bases, and the junction held 14 bases outside the gene matches.

The sequence came from a human donor who received a COVID-19 vaccine. The V gene is TRBV5-4, the J gene TRBJ2-5; the match to TRBD2 covers 9 bases. This specimen was CD4+ T cells from PBMCs cultured with HCoV-NL63 spike peptides, taken before COVID-19 vaccination. The CDR3 loop reads CASSPPGAGGPGETQYF. As DNA, the CDR3 is TGTGCCAGCAGCCCGCCCGGGGCGGGGGGGCCGGGAGAGACCCAGTACTTC.